This T cell receptor beta chain was retrieved from a study of blood T cell repertoires in COVID-19. The germline V gene encodes CDR1 MNHEY and CDR2 SVGEGT. The CDR3 runs 15 residues. The junction had 1 base not matched to a gene; V was cut back by 0 bases and J by 1 base. Measured with immunoSEQ multiplex PCR; TCRdb has only the in-frame clones, and not every one. This sample carries some 260,000 clones, roughly 80% of them seen once, and the ten largest clones take about 4%. V gene TRBV6-2 or TRBV6-3 combines with J gene TRBJ2-5, with 8 bases matching TRBD2. This clonotype was obtained from a man aged 25-45 years with acute COVID-19. The specimen sequenced was PBMCs or T cells enriched from blood (not recorded which). The DNA for the CDR3 is TGTGCCAGCAGTTACTCCGGACTAGCCCAAGAGACCCAGTACTTC. The encoded protein is CASSYSGLAQETQYF.